Listed here are 24 T cell receptor beta chains from one sample, sequenced in a study of glioma-infiltrating T cells. Amplification of TCR alpha and beta CDR3 regions from RNA used iRepertoire nested multiplex PCR. TCRdb itself ran the multiplex PCR reads through MiXCR, one entry per CDR3 protein. The data hold about 140,000 distinct CDR3 sequences, with roughly 43% observed a single time. Material for sequencing was glioma tissue, nonneoplastic brain tissue, or PBMCs (not recorded which). The receptor source for this set is a human donor with low-grade glioma or glioblastoma, undergoing nonglioma brain surgery, or in good health (not recorded which).

The rearrangement links TRBV27 to TRBJ1-6; no clear D gene. CDR3 length equals 13 residues. V was clipped by 7 bases and J by 6 bases, with 10 bases between them. The germline CDR1 and CDR2 sequences are MNHEY and SMNVEV (reference sequence). The CDR3 nucleotides are TGTGCCAGCAATAGACGTACTAATTCACCCCTCCACTTT. It encodes CASNRRTNSPLHF.

This clonotype occurred many times. The chain carries TRBV20-1 and TRBJ2-1; D not resolved. CDR1 and CDR2 from the germline V gene are DFQATT and SNEGSKA (reference sequence). Trimming shortened V by 4 bases and J by 0 bases, and 7 bases separated the two germline ends. This CDR3 region has 13 residues. CDR3 protein: CSAIPNSYNEQFF. The CDR3 region has the DNA TGCAGTGCTATACCAAACTCCTACAATGAGCAGTTCTTC.

The rearrangement joins TRBV6-5 to TRBJ2-3; 11 nucleotides line up with TRBD2. Germline V gives CDR1 MNHEY, CDR2 SVGAGI. The V and J ends lost 9 bases and 3 bases, in that order; junction bases with no gene match: 14. The CDR3 has 17 amino acids. In DNA form, the CDR3 reads TGTGCCAGAAGATCCATTCCGACTAGCGGGGTTACAGATACGCAGTATTTT. Protein: CARRSIPTSGVTDTQYF.

This clonotype came up a few times. The genes are TRBV6-5 and TRBJ1-5; D is ambiguous. The CDR3 has 12 amino acids. Trimming shortened V by 3 bases and J by 15 bases, and 15 bases separated the two germline ends. Germline V gene sequence: CDR1 MNHEY, CDR2 SVGAGI. CDR3 loop: CASSYLGSASHF. The CDR3 DNA reads TGTGCCAGCAGTTATTTGGGCAGCGCCTCGCATTTT.

A few counts support this clonotype. V gene TRBV6-2 or TRBV6-3 combines with J gene TRBJ2-1; 8 nucleotides match TRBD2. V gave up 7 bases and J gave up 4 bases; unmatched junction bases: 9. Germline values: CDR1 MNHEY, CDR2 SVGEGT. The CDR3 contains 15 residues. The CDR3 protein is CASNGMAGGYNEQFF. CDR3 in DNA: TGTGCCAGCAACGGGATGGCGGGGGGATACAATGAGCAGTTCTTC.

This clonotype was detected only a few times. The chain carries TRBV20-1 and TRBJ2-5; 7 bases agree with TRBD1. This CDR3 region has 13 residues. CDR1 and CDR2 (germline): DFQATT, SNEGSKA (reference sequence). Germline trimming cut 3 bases from V and 4 bases from J; bases unmatched to any gene: 5. CDR3: CSASKGATETQYF. DNA for the CDR3: TGCAGTGCTAGTAAGGGGGCCACAGAGACCCAGTACTTC.

This clonotype has a single count. With a much larger clone just one base away, this may be a read error. The V call is TRBV20-1, the J call TRBJ1-1; 8 nucleotides align to TRBD1. The CDR3 covers 14 residues. Germline CDR1 reads DFQATT; CDR2 reads SNEGSKA (reference sequence). CDR3 bases: TGCAGTGATAGATCCAGGGGGCAGGGCACTGAAGCTTTCTTT. It yields the protein CSDRSRGQGTEAFF.

The V gene is TRBV25-1, the J gene TRBJ1-2; 8 bases map to TRBD1. There are 13 residues in the CDR3. The V and J ends lost 4 bases and 4 bases, in that order; junction bases with no gene match: 2. Per germline, CDR1 MGHDK and CDR2 SYGVNS. This chain's CDR3 is CASSVTGAYGYTF. The DNA for the CDR3 is TGTGCCAGCAGTGTGACAGGGGCCTATGGCTACACCTTC.

The J gene is TRBJ2-3, the V gene TRBV14, with D possibly TRBD1 on 6 matching bases. The CDR3 is 15 residues long. V was clipped by 5 bases and J by 0 bases, with 12 bases between them. Germline lookup yields CDR1 SGHDN and CDR2 FVKESK. The CDR3 region is CASSSRTASTDTQYF. The DNA for the CDR3 is TGTGCCAGCAGCTCGCGGACAGCTAGCACAGATACGCAGTATTTT.

The rearrangement uses TRBV28 and TRBJ1-1; D perhaps matches TRBD1 (6 bases). This CDR3 is built from 16 residues. Trimming stripped 6 bases from V and 1 base from J, with 18 bases between. CDR1 and CDR2 from the germline V gene are MDHEN and SYDVKM. CDR3 in DNA: TGTGCCAGCAGCCGTCCCGGAGGGGGGGGGAACACTGAAGCTTTCTTT. It is translated as CASSRPGGGGNTEAFF.

This rearrangement joins TRBV6-2 or TRBV6-3 to TRBJ2-1, with 9 bases identical to TRBD1. CDR1 is MNHEY and CDR2 is SVGEGT in the germline V gene. The CDR3 length is 15 residues. With 7 bases clipped from V and 8 bases from J, the junction kept 12 bases outside the gene matches. This CDR3 reads CASNLWTGARDEQFF. CDR3 coding DNA: TGTGCCAGCAATTTATGGACAGGGGCAAGAGATGAGCAGTTCTTC.

The V gene is TRBV4-1, the J gene TRBJ1-2; no clear D. This CDR3 spans 16 amino acids. Germline values: CDR1 MGHRA, CDR2 YSYEKL. V lost 1 base and J lost 5, with 17 bases in between. The chain's CDR3 is CASSQAYNLAWYGYTF. DNA for the CDR3: TGCGCCAGCAGCCAAGCCTACAATTTGGCGTGGTATGGCTACACCTTC.

This clonotype has at least ten counts. This sequence joins TRBV6-1 and TRBJ2-1; unclear D gene. This CDR3 is built from 14 residues. Germline CDR1 reads MNHNS; CDR2 reads SASEGT. Trimming removed 5 bases from V and 13 bases from J, with 21 bases in between. CDR3 loop: CASSSNTPGNQQFF. The DNA of the CDR3 is TGTGCCAGCAGTTCTAACACCCCGGGCAACCAACAGTTCTTC.

The chain joins TRBV10-3 to TRBJ1-5; D is undetermined. The germline V and J ends were trimmed by 8 bases and 5 bases, with 10 bases remaining between them. This CDR3 spans 12 amino acids. Germline CDR1 ENHRY, CDR2 SYGVKD. CDR3 region: CAIVPGDQPQHF. CDR3 nucleotides: TGTGCCATCGTGCCGGGCGATCAGCCCCAGCATTTT.

The chain couples TRBV12-3 or TRBV12-4 to TRBJ2-7, with D unclear. Deletions cut 2 bases from V and 5 bases from J, with 13 bases between. This CDR3 is built from 14 residues. In nucleotides, the CDR3 is TGTGCCAGCAGTTTATCCCAGACTGTTAACGAGCAGTACTTC. It specifies CASSLSQTVNEQYF.

V and J are TRBV4-2 and TRBJ1-1, with D hard to call. The ends were cut back, 0 bases at V and 3 bases at J, with 5 bases in the middle. CDR1 and CDR2 (germline): LGHNA, YNFKEQ. The CDR3 extends over 13 amino acids. The CDR3 here is CASSQDPDTEAFF. CDR3 in DNA: TGTGCCAGCAGCCAAGATCCGGACACTGAAGCTTTCTTT.

The chain combines TRBV6-6 with TRBJ1-4, with TRBD1 matching 9 bases. From germline, CDR1 is MNHNY and CDR2 SVGAGI (reference sequence). The CDR3 is 16 amino acids. V shed 2 bases, J shed 8 bases, and the junction held 9 bases outside the gene matches. The CDR3 is CASSYRSGTGREKLFF. The CDR3 bases are TGTGCCAGCAGTTACAGAAGCGGGACAGGGAGGGAAAAACTGTTTTTT.

The chain links TRBV27 to TRBJ2-7; D gene ambiguous. From germline, CDR1 is MNHEY and CDR2 SMNVEV (reference sequence). The germline V and J ends were trimmed by 5 bases and 2 bases, with 7 bases remaining between them. This CDR3 is 12 amino acids long. CDR3 nucleotides: TGTGCCAGCAGTGCCCCAACCTACGAGCAGTACTTC. The encoded protein is CASSAPTYEQYF.

This clonotype was detected a few times. The V and J genes are TRBV28 and TRBJ1-1, with D unresolved. Germline V gene data show CDR1 as MDHEN and CDR2 as SYDVKM. The CDR3 is made up of 14 amino acids. Deletions cut 4 bases from V and 1 base from J, with 10 bases between. CDR3 in amino acids: CASSSIYANTEAFF. For the CDR3, the DNA is TGTGCCAGCAGTTCTATTTACGCGAACACTGAAGCTTTCTTT.

This rearrangement joins TRBV6-2 or TRBV6-3 to TRBJ2-3, with TRBD2 identical over 7 bases. CDR1 and CDR2 from the germline V gene are MNHEY and SVGEGT. The V and J ends lost 1 base and 2 bases, in that order; junction bases with no gene match: 3. CDR3 size: 15 residues. This CDR3 is CASSYYERDTDTQYF. The CDR3 DNA reads TGTGCCAGCAGTTACTACGAGCGGGACACAGATACGCAGTATTTT.

This clonotype was observed a handful of times. The rearrangement joins TRBV6-1 to TRBJ1-1; 7 bases align to TRBD1. Losses at the gene ends were 4 bases for V and 1 base for J; bases not matched to a gene: 3. The CDR3 runs 14 residues. The germline V gene has CDR1 MNHNS and CDR2 SASEGT. The CDR3 is CASSGQGQNTEAFF. The CDR3 DNA follows: TGTGCCAGCAGTGGACAGGGTCAGAACACTGAAGCTTTCTTT.

The table lists this clonotype with many counts. V usage is TRBV7-9 and J usage is TRBJ2-3; 7 bases map to TRBD1. J gave up 0 bases and V 0 bases, and 9 bases lay outside the gene matches. Germline lookup yields CDR1 SEHNR and CDR2 FQNEAQ (reference sequence). The CDR3 is made up of 18 amino acids. DNA for the CDR3: TGTGCCAGCAGCTTAGCGCACAACAGGGGAATGAGCACAGATACGCAGTATTTT. Translated, it gives CASSLAHNRGMSTDTQYF.

The chain couples TRBV11-1 to TRBJ2-5; D remains unclear. The CDR3 is made up of 13 amino acids. Germline assignment: CDR1 SGHAT and CDR2 FQDESV (reference sequence). V lost 2 bases, J lost 2 bases, and 6 bases lay in between. The CDR3 DNA sequence: TGTGCCAGCAGCTTACCTATTCAAGAGACCCAGTACTTC. This gives the protein CASSLPIQETQYF.

The chain joins TRBV2 to TRBJ1-3; D unclear. CDR3 length: 14 amino acids. The V end lost 5 bases, the J end lost 0 bases, and 8 bases lay between the germline ends. Germline CDR1 SNHLY, CDR2 FYNNEI. As DNA, the CDR3 is TGTGCCAGCAGTCGGCCTACCTCTGGAAACACCATATATTTT. It translates to CASSRPTSGNTIYF.